A single sample gave rise to the 28 T cell receptor beta chains below, sequenced in a study of control samples from healthy donors and cancer patients. Assay: immunoSEQ multiplex PCR; the TCRdb copy retains only in-frame clones and omits some. The data contain roughly 120,000 clones, about 95% of them singletons. Sequenced: blood. The receptors come from a man aged 25 to 40 in good health.

The gene calls are TRBV6-4 and TRBJ2-7; D may correspond to TRBD1 or TRBD2 (5 bases each). Trimming shortened V by 4 bases and J by 2 bases, and 15 bases separated the two germline ends. The CDR3 covers 15 residues. CDR1 and CDR2 from the germline V gene are MRHNA and SNTAGT. CDR3 residues: CASSVNTGPTYEQYF. CDR3 coding DNA: TGTGCCAGCAGTGTTAATACGGGGCCTACCTACGAGCAGTACTTC.

The chain links TRBV6-4 to TRBJ2-2; TRBD2 aligns across 14 bases. This CDR3 has 17 residues. Germline CDR1 is MRHNA and CDR2 is SNTAGT. V was clipped by 8 bases and J by 3 bases; unmatched bases: 8. For the CDR3, the DNA is TGTGCCAGCCGCCGGACTAGCGGGGGGTCGGACACCGGGGAGCTGTTTTTT. Its protein is CASRRTSGGSDTGELFF.

The chain employs TRBV24-1 and TRBJ1-5; D perhaps matches TRBD1 (5 bases). V was clipped by 4 bases and J by 0 bases, with 12 bases between them. CDR3 length: 16 amino acids. CDR1 is KGHDR, CDR2 SFDVKD, per germline. DNA for the CDR3: TGTGCCACCAGTGACTCGTGGGGGGGTAGCAATCAGCCCCAGCATTTT. This gives the protein CATSDSWGGSNQPQHF.

The chain combines TRBV2 with TRBJ1-2; D ambiguous. From germline, CDR1 is SNHLY and CDR2 FYNNEI. V was trimmed by 9 bases and J by 6 bases, leaving 14 bases between them. The CDR3 consists of 12 residues. CDR3 DNA sequence: TGTGCCAGGTGGCGGGGAGCCGATGGCTACACCTTC. It encodes CARWRGADGYTF.

This rearrangement joins TRBV6-5 to TRBJ2-1, with 15 bases fitting TRBD2. The trim removed 4 bases at V and 12 bases at J, leaving 4 bases unmatched. This CDR3 comprises 14 residues. Germline V gives CDR1 MNHEY, CDR2 SVGAGI. CDR3 loop: CASSFRTSGGGQFF. The CDR3 DNA sequence: TGTGCCAGCAGTTTTAGGACTAGCGGGGGGGGGCAGTTCTTC.

The chain has TRBV2 and TRBJ2-2, with TRBD1 as a possible D gene (7 bases). The germline V gene encodes CDR1 SNHLY and CDR2 FYNNEI. The CDR3 runs 16 residues. The ends were cut back, 4 bases at V and 4 bases at J, with 16 bases in the middle. CDR3 bases: TGTGCCAGCAGTGGCGGCAGGGGGGCGGCCACCGGGGAGCTGTTTTTT. It encodes CASSGGRGAATGELFF.

The gene calls are TRBV6-2 or TRBV6-3 and TRBJ1-4, with D unresolved. V shed 8 bases and J shed 8 bases, with 15 bases lying between them. The CDR3 runs to 13 residues. Germline lookup yields CDR1 MNHEY and CDR2 SVGEGT. CDR3 amino acids: CASCRASREKLFF. The CDR3 DNA sequence: TGTGCCAGCTGCCGGGCCTCACGGGAAAAACTGTTTTTT.

The chain is built from TRBV10-3 and TRBJ1-2; 9 bases map to TRBD1. The CDR3 totals 14 residues. The trim removed 2 bases at V and 10 bases at J, leaving 8 bases unmatched. Germline V gene sequence: CDR1 ENHRY, CDR2 SYGVKD. As DNA, the CDR3 is TGTGCCATCAGTGAGACTGGGACAGGGTCGTCCTACACCTTC. This translates into CAISETGTGSSYTF.

The CDR3 region has the DNA TGTGCCAGCAGTTTAGGAGGAGTGCCCTACAATGAGCAGTTCTTC. This encodes CASSLGGVPYNEQFF. This chain links TRBV27 with TRBJ2-1, with D possibly matching TRBD2 (5 bases). The V gene's germline CDR1 is MNHEY and CDR2 SMNVEV (reference sequence). The germline V and J ends were trimmed by 2 bases and 2 bases, with 10 bases remaining between them. The CDR3 spans 15 residues.

The V call is TRBV10-3, the J call TRBJ1-1, with D hard to call. This CDR3 is 13 amino acids long. Germline V gene data show CDR1 as ENHRY and CDR2 as SYGVKD. The CDR3 sequence is CGTSLGRNTEAFF. In DNA form, the CDR3 reads TGTGGGACCTCACTGGGCAGGAACACTGAAGCTTTCTTT.

This rearrangement joins TRBV5-6 to TRBJ1-2, with D perhaps TRBD1 (5 bases). The ends were cut back, 0 bases at V and 5 bases at J, with 11 bases in the middle. Germline CDR1 is SGHDT and CDR2 is YYEEEE. This CDR3 is 14 amino acids long. This CDR3 reads CASSLGQLLYGYTF. As DNA, the CDR3 is TGTGCCAGCAGCTTGGGACAGCTCCTTTATGGCTACACCTTC.

This clone was observed once. This chain links TRBV2 with TRBJ1-4; D is uncertain. The CDR3 has 15 residues. Per germline, CDR1 SNHLY and CDR2 FYNNEI. V lost 3 bases and J 3 bases, leaving 11 bases between the germline ends. Written as DNA, the CDR3 is TGTGCCAGCAGTGACAATCGGGGATCTAATGAAAAACTGTTTTTT. The encoded protein is CASSDNRGSNEKLFF. Filled out from reference TRBV2 and TRBJ1-4, the complete variable domain reads EPEVTQTPSHQVTQMGQEVILRCVPISNHLYFYWYRQILGQKVEFLVSFYNNEISEKSEIFDDQFSVERPDGSNFTLKIRSTKLEDSAMYFCASSDNRGSNEKLFFGSGTQLSVL.

The chain combines TRBV18 with TRBJ2-1; D call uncertain. The V gene's germline CDR1 is KGHSH and CDR2 LQKENI. The CDR3 consists of 11 residues. V lost 3 bases, J lost 7 bases, and 4 bases lay in between. The CDR3 bases are TGTGCCAGCTCACCGACGAATGAGCAGTTCTTC. This sequence encodes CASSPTNEQFF.

The chain links TRBV6-2 or TRBV6-3 to TRBJ2-3; D uncertain. The ends were cut back, 5 bases at V and 8 bases at J, with 11 bases in the middle. The CDR3 is made up of 12 amino acids. Germline V CDR1 and CDR2: MNHEY, SVGEGT. CDR3 coding DNA: TGTGCCAGCAGTCCCGTCTTAAGTACGCAGTATTTT. Its translation: CASSPVLSTQYF.

The chain employs TRBV29-1 and TRBJ1-6; D unresolved. CDR3 size: 12 residues. Germline CDR1 is SQVTM and CDR2 is ANQGSEA. Trimming removed 5 bases at V and 9 bases at J, with 11 bases between. Here the CDR3 reads CSVQDEGSPLHF. The DNA for the CDR3 is TGCAGCGTTCAGGATGAAGGTTCACCCCTCCACTTT.

V and J are TRBV12-5 and TRBJ2-7, with TRBD1 matching 12 bases. The CDR3 extends over 16 amino acids. The junction had 6 bases not matched to a gene; V was cut back by 0 bases and J by 6 bases. Germline V gives CDR1 LGHNT, CDR2 FRNRAP. The CDR3 sequence is CASGLVTGTGGFEQYF. In DNA, the CDR3 is TGTGCTAGTGGTTTGGTAACCGGGACAGGGGGCTTCGAGCAGTACTTC.

V is TRBV7-9 and J is TRBJ1-5; 7 bases are a match to TRBD1. The germline gives CDR1 SEHNR, CDR2 FQNEAQ (reference sequence). There are 17 residues in the CDR3. V was pared by 6 bases and J by 3 bases, with 14 bases of the junction left unmatched. CDR3 nucleotide sequence: TGTGCCAGCAGTTCAACCATTACAGGGGTTGACAATCAGCCCCAGCATTTT. Protein product: CASSSTITGVDNQPQHF.

The V and J genes are TRBV7-3 and TRBJ1-6, with D hard to call. The CDR3 contains 13 residues. Germline V gene sequence: CDR1 SGHTA, CDR2 FQGTGA. The V and J ends lost 7 bases and 9 bases respectively, with 13 bases between them. The CDR3, as DNA: TGTGCCAGCAAAGAGGGCGGCAGTTCACCCCTCCACTTT. Protein product: CASKEGGSSPLHF.

The chain has TRBV29-1 and TRBJ1-4; D is undetermined. The length of the CDR3 is 13 residues. Trimming removed 4 bases at V and 2 bases at J, with 8 bases between. CDR1 SQVTM and CDR2 ANQGSEA come from the germline V gene. The CDR3: CSVVDVTNEKLFF. The CDR3 region has the DNA TGCAGCGTTGTGGATGTTACTAATGAAAAACTGTTTTTT.

The rearrangement uses TRBV5-1 and TRBJ2-2; weak D call: TRBD1 (6 bases). CDR3 length: 14 amino acids. Germline V gives CDR1 SGHRS, CDR2 YFSETQ. Between the trimmed V and J ends, which lost 4 bases and 6 bases, there was a span of 13 bases. The CDR3 DNA follows: TGCGCCAGCAGCCCCCGGACAGAGCCCGGGGAGCTGTTTTTT. Its translation: CASSPRTEPGELFF.

The chain carries TRBV7-9 and TRBJ2-1; 9 bases are shared with TRBD2. The CDR3 is 18 residues long. CDR1 is SEHNR, CDR2 FQNEAQ, per germline (reference sequence). The trim removed 1 base at V and 2 bases at J, leaving 9 bases unmatched. The CDR3, as DNA: TGTGCCAGCAGCTTAGGGGATTTAGCGGGGGACCCCTACAATGAGCAGTTCTTC. Its translation: CASSLGDLAGDPYNEQFF.

This clone has only one observation. This chain links TRBV7-9 with TRBJ2-3; TRBD1 might be the D (6 bases). Germline V CDR1 and CDR2: SEHNR, FQNEAQ (reference sequence). The CDR3 runs 13 residues. Trimming cost V 5 bases and J 1 base, with 7 bases left between them. CDR3 amino acids: CASSRQGTDTQYF. CDR3 in DNA: TGTGCCAGCAGCCGACAGGGCACAGATACGCAGTATTTT.

The chain couples TRBV7-9 to TRBJ1-2; D not resolved. The CDR3 length is 15 residues. Germline-derived CDR1 and CDR2 are SEHNR and FQNEAQ (reference sequence). Trimming removed 1 base from V and 3 bases from J, with 12 bases in between. The CDR3 sequence: CASSLGLRADYGYTF. For the CDR3, the DNA is TGTGCCAGCAGCTTAGGCCTACGAGCGGACTATGGCTACACCTTC.

V is TRBV7-6 and J is TRBJ2-7; 7 bases line up with TRBD2. Germline V gene sequence: CDR1 SGHVS, CDR2 FNYEAQ. Trimming at V came to 1 base and at J to 6 bases, leaving 9 bases not matched to a gene. The CDR3 has 15 residues. The CDR3 DNA sequence: TGTGCCAGCAGCTTAGGGGGAGGACTAGACCTCGAGCAGTACTTC. This sequence encodes CASSLGGGLDLEQYF.

V gene TRBV19 combines with J gene TRBJ1-4, with a tentative D call TRBD1 (5 bases). The CDR3 runs 14 residues. The V and J ends lost 5 bases and 4 bases respectively, with 11 bases between them. Germline assignment: CDR1 LNHDA and CDR2 SQIVND (reference sequence). The CDR3 nucleotides are TGTGCCAGTAGTCCCGACAGTTTTAATGAAAAACTGTTTTTT. Its protein is CASSPDSFNEKLFF.

This chain joins TRBV6-5 and TRBJ1-1, with a weak D call TRBD1 (5 bases). Trimming pared 5 bases from V and 5 bases from J, leaving 9 bases between. The CDR3 runs to 12 residues. Germline values: CDR1 MNHEY, CDR2 SVGAGI. CDR3 amino acids: CASSRGGTEAFF. CDR3 coding DNA: TGTGCCAGCAGTCGGGGGGGGACTGAAGCTTTCTTT.

As DNA, the CDR3 is TGTGCCAGCAGCTTAGTGGGGACAGGGAACTATGGCTACACCTTC. Protein product: CASSLVGTGNYGYTF. V is TRBV7-8 and J is TRBJ1-2; TRBD1 aligns across 9 bases. From germline, CDR1 is SGHVS and CDR2 FQNEAQ. The J segment lost 2 bases and the V segment lost 1 base, leaving 2 bases of the junction unmatched. This CDR3 comprises 15 residues.

V gene TRBV6-5 combines with J gene TRBJ1-6; no clear D. Germline-derived CDR1 and CDR2 are MNHEY and SVGAGI. This CDR3 is built from 16 residues. V was trimmed by 4 bases and J by 3 bases, leaving 13 bases between them. The CDR3 coding sequence is TGTGCCAGCAGTTCACACCGACAAAACTATAATTCACCCCTCCACTTT. Its protein product is CASSSHRQNYNSPLHF.